This TCR beta chain was identified in a study of neoadjuvant nivolumab and ipilimumab in lung cancer. Overall study context: Patients got nivolumab 3 mg/kg on days 1, 15 and 29; combination added ipilimumab 1 mg/kg day 1. Study-wide results and caveats: TCR richness and clonality were higher in tumors than adjacent uninvolved lung. Blood richness before therapy tracked richness in tumors resected after neoadjuvant therapy. Pathologic regression was not significantly tied to TCR clonality.

On this clone: The antigen is undetermined.

The repertoire was sequenced with immunoSEQ multiplex PCR; TCRdb's copy has only in-frame clones and lacks some. The sample holds about 1,200 clones, about four fifths seen once. The ends were cut back, 1 base at V and 2 bases at J, with 5 bases in the middle. This CDR3 has 13 residues. CDR1 and CDR2 (germline): LNHDA, SQIVND (reference sequence). Sequencing used adjacent normal lung tissue, obtained after neoadjuvant nivolumab, alone or with ipilimumab, at or shortly before surgery. V is TRBV19 and J is TRBJ1-1, with unresolved D. The TCR sequence derives from an adult with non-small cell lung cancer. CDR3 DNA: TGTGCCAGTAGTATAGGCCGTAACACTGAAGCTTTCTTT. Its protein product is CASSIGRNTEAFF.